These 27 T cell receptor beta chains were all obtained from the same sample, sequenced in a study of T cells in Graves' hyperthyroidism and ophthalmopathy (dated by TCRdb to about 2019). Libraries were prepared through multiplex PCR. Sequencing took place on an Illumina HiSeq 2000. The TCR beta CDR3 regions were amplified from RNA transcripts. For the first round of RT-PCR on the TCR CDR3, the HTBI primer set was used together with the Qiagen OneStep RT-PCR kit. TCRdb took the public reads, trimmed them with fastp at Q25, ran MiXCR for clone calling and kept in-frame beta chains. For every CDR3 protein sequence, its rows merge into one entry that carries the most common genes and DNA. The sample table records 700,000 or so distinct CDR3 sequences; around 17% of these occur just once. The ten largest account for 8.4% of the sample. The sequenced material came from blood. The source is a man aged 18 to 35 with Graves' hyperthyroidism.

The rearrangement uses TRBV19 and TRBJ2-7; perhaps D is TRBD1 or TRBD2 (5 bases each). The CDR3 runs to 14 residues. The germline gives CDR1 LNHDA, CDR2 SQIVND (reference sequence). Trimming left V 2 bases short and J 2 bases short, with 10 bases between. The CDR3 sequence is CASSINPGPYEQYF. For the CDR3, the DNA is TGTGCCAGTAGTATAAACCCGGGACCCTACGAGCAGTACTTC.

The table lists this clonotype with many counts. CDR3 loop: CSVWRTDTQYF. CDR3 coding DNA: TGCAGCGTTTGGAGGACAGATACGCAGTATTTT. The chain uses TRBV29-1 and TRBJ2-3; D possibly corresponds to TRBD2 (5 bases). CDR1 and CDR2 from the germline V gene are SQVTM and ANQGSEA. This CDR3 comprises 11 residues. V lost 5 bases to trimming and J lost 3 bases, with 6 bases between them.

The chain uses TRBV25-1 and TRBJ2-1; possible D gene TRBD1, 6 bases. Trimming removed 1 base at V and 5 bases at J, with 9 bases between. The germline gives CDR1 MGHDK, CDR2 SYGVNS. The CDR3 is made up of 14 amino acids. In DNA, the CDR3 is TGTGCCAGCAGTGAATTCAGGGGCCACAATGAGCAGTTCTTC. Translating it yields CASSEFRGHNEQFF.

In its sample, this clonotype was seen many times. The genes are TRBV28 and TRBJ2-5, with D perhaps given as TRBD1 or TRBD2 (5 bases each). V lost 5 bases and J 1 base, leaving 14 bases between the germline ends. The CDR3 covers 15 residues. The germline gives CDR1 MDHEN, CDR2 SYDVKM. In DNA form, the CDR3 reads TGTGCCAGCAGTATACCGACAGAGGGCCAAGAGACCCAGTACTTC. This translates into CASSIPTEGQETQYF. Together with reference TRBV28 and TRBJ2-5, the CDR3 gives the full variable domain: DVKVTQSSRYLVKRTGEKVFLECVQDMDHENMFWYRQDPGLGLRLIYFSYDVKMKEKGDIPEGYSVSREKKERFSLILESASTNQTSMYLCASSIPTEGQETQYFGPGTRLLVL.

This clonotype was recorded many times. V gene TRBV28 combines with J gene TRBJ2-5, with no clear D. The CDR3 consists of 12 residues. Germline CDR1 MDHEN, CDR2 SYDVKM. The ends were cut back, 7 bases at V and 4 bases at J, with 10 bases in the middle. In DNA form, the CDR3 reads TGTGCCAGCAACCAAGTGCGAGAGACCCAGTACTTC. Translation: CASNQVRETQYF. The complete variable domain, with remaining parts taken from reference TRBV28 and TRBJ2-5, reads DVKVTQSSRYLVKRTGEKVFLECVQDMDHENMFWYRQDPGLGLRLIYFSYDVKMKEKGDIPEGYSVSREKKERFSLILESASTNQTSMYLCASNQVRETQYFGPGTRLLVL.

This clonotype has a handful of counts. A read error is possible here, since a much larger clone lies one base away. The chain employs TRBV28 and TRBJ2-3; 11 bases match TRBD2. V trimming: 5 bases; J trimming: 5 bases; junction bases outside the gene matches: 21. CDR3 length equals 20 residues. Germline assignment: CDR1 MDHEN and CDR2 SYDVKM. CDR3 in amino acids: CASSLIGKSGTSGFRDTQYF. Written as DNA, the CDR3 is TGTGCCAGCAGTCTTATCGGAAAGTCAGGGACTAGCGGATTCCGAGATACGCAGTATTTT.

In its sample, this clonotype was seen a few times. The chain employs TRBV7-9 and TRBJ2-5; D call uncertain. Germline V CDR1 and CDR2: SEHNR, FQNEAQ (reference sequence). CDR3 size: 15 residues. The V and J ends lost 5 bases and 1 base respectively, with 14 bases between them. CDR3 sequence reads: CASSRPDNSQETQYF. DNA of the CDR3: TGTGCCAGCAGCCGACCCGACAACTCCCAAGAGACCCAGTACTTC. The full variable domain, its missing parts supplied by reference TRBV7-9 and TRBJ2-5, is DTGVSQNPRHKITKRGQNVTFRCDPISEHNRLYWYRQTLGQGPEFLTYFQNEAQLEKSRLLSDRFSAERPKGSFSTLEIQRTEQGDSAMYLCASSRPDNSQETQYFGPGTRLLVL.

In its sample, this clonotype was seen a few times. It may be a read error: a sequence one base away is much more abundant. The chain links TRBV30 to TRBJ1-5; 9 nucleotides agree with TRBD1. The CDR3 contains 17 residues. Germline V gives CDR1 GTSNPN, CDR2 SVGIG (reference sequence). The CDR3 nucleotides read TGTGCCTGGAGCGCTGGACAGGGGCTTTTGGGCAATCAGACCCAGCATTTT. Its translation: CAWSAGQGLLGNQTQHF.

This clonotype was detected a few times. V and J are TRBV2 and TRBJ1-5; D is undetermined. Trimming removed 5 bases from V and 3 bases from J, with 14 bases in between. Germline V gives CDR1 SNHLY, CDR2 FYNNEI. The CDR3 has 15 residues. CDR3 residues: CASSLSQEVNQPQHF. DNA of the CDR3: TGTGCCAGCAGTTTATCCCAGGAGGTCAATCAGCCCCAGCATTTT. The full variable domain, completed using reference TRBV2 and TRBJ1-5, is EPEVTQTPSHQVTQMGQEVILRCVPISNHLYFYWYRQILGQKVEFLVSFYNNEISEKSEIFDDQFSVERPDGSNFTLKIRSTKLEDSAMYFCASSLSQEVNQPQHFGDGTRLSIL.

This clonotype was counted a few times. The CDR3 region is CASRPSGAGIRETQYF. CDR3 DNA sequence: TGTGCCAGCAGACCTTCCGGGGCAGGGATAAGGGAGACCCAGTACTTC. The chain links TRBV7-2 to TRBJ2-5; D is tentatively TRBD1 or TRBD2 (5 bases each). The CDR3 extends over 16 amino acids. The V end was cut by 6 bases, the J end by 5 bases, with 22 bases between. The germline V gene has CDR1 SGHTA and CDR2 FQGNSA.

The chain has TRBV14 and TRBJ1-4, with no clear D. CDR1 is SGHDN, CDR2 FVKESK, per germline. V was pared by 2 bases and J by 8 bases, with 6 bases between. This CDR3 contains 12 residues. The CDR3 here is CASSQYREKLFF. DNA for the CDR3: TGTGCCAGCAGCCAATACCGGGAAAAACTGTTTTTT.

Many counts were recorded for this clonotype. The J gene is TRBJ1-5, the V gene TRBV18; 10 bases line up with TRBD1. CDR3 size: 16 residues. Per germline, CDR1 KGHSH and CDR2 LQKENI. V was clipped by 6 bases and J by 7 bases; unmatched bases: 12. The CDR3 bases are TGTGCCAGCTCGCAGGAGCTGACAGGGGGCAGGCAGCCCCAGCATTTT. Amino acid sequence: CASSQELTGGRQPQHF. Filled out from reference TRBV18 and TRBJ1-5, the complete variable domain reads NAGVMQNPRHLVRRRGQEARLRCSPMKGHSHVYWYRQLPEEGLKFMVYLQKENIIDESGMPKERFSAEFPKEGPSILRIQQVVRGDSAAYFCASSQELTGGRQPQHFGDGTRLSIL.

This clonotype was observed many times. The chain has TRBV20-1 and TRBJ1-5, with TRBD1 as a possible D gene (5 bases). Germline lookup yields CDR1 DFQATT and CDR2 SNEGSKA (reference sequence). V gave up 0 bases and J gave up 6 bases, with 12 bases separating them. This CDR3 has 14 residues. CDR3 residues: CSARDPREAQPQHF. In DNA, the CDR3 is TGCAGTGCTAGAGATCCCAGGGAGGCTCAGCCCCAGCATTTT.

Note on this clonotype: The conserved final phenylalanine or tryptophan is absent from the CDR3, which likely points to a read error. The rearrangement uses TRBV28 and TRBJ2-7; 7 bases are shared with TRBD2. The CDR3 spans 13 residues. In germline, CDR1 is MDHEN, CDR2 SYDVKM. J was trimmed by 5 bases and V by 1 base; bases with no gene match: 2. The CDR3 DNA follows: TGTGCCAGCAGTTTATCCGGGAGGCACGAGCAGTACCTC. Protein sequence: CASSLSGRHEQYL.

This chain uses TRBV7-2 with TRBJ2-3, with D unclear. The ends were cut back, 1 base at V and 0 bases at J, with 8 bases in the middle. The CDR3 extends over 15 amino acids. Germline-derived CDR1 and CDR2 are SGHTA and FQGNSA. The CDR3 coding sequence is TGTGCCAGCAGCTTAGTGCCAGCTAGCACAGATACGCAGTATTTT. Protein: CASSLVPASTDTQYF.

This clonotype was seen more than once but under ten times. The chain uses TRBV16 and TRBJ1-1, with D hard to call. Germline V CDR1 and CDR2: KGHSY, FQNENV. This CDR3 is 13 amino acids long. The germline V and J ends were trimmed by 2 bases and 7 bases, with 11 bases remaining between them. In DNA form, the CDR3 reads TGTGCCAGCAGCCAAGCGGACGGAATTGAAGCTTTCTTT. Residues: CASSQADGIEAFF.

This clonotype showed up just a few times. The chain couples TRBV5-1 to TRBJ2-7, with TRBD1 matching 10 bases. The CDR3 runs to 15 residues. Per germline, CDR1 SGHRS and CDR2 YFSETQ. V dropped 4 bases and J dropped 5; count of bases not matched to a gene: 9. As DNA, the CDR3 is TGCGCCAGCAGCCTTCCGGGACAGGGGATCAACGAGCAGTACTTC. Amino acid sequence: CASSLPGQGINEQYF.

This clonotype was seen repeatedly, ten times or more. The chain has TRBV2 and TRBJ1-5; D not resolved. V lost 4 bases and J 2 bases, leaving 18 bases between the germline ends. Germline V lookup: CDR1 SNHLY, CDR2 FYNNEI. CDR3 length: 17 amino acids. The CDR3 reads CASSGFYSREGNQPQHF. The CDR3 DNA reads TGTGCCAGCAGTGGCTTTTACTCTAGGGAGGGCAATCAGCCCCAGCATTTT. The full variable domain, with the rest looked up from reference TRBV2 and TRBJ1-5, is EPEVTQTPSHQVTQMGQEVILRCVPISNHLYFYWYRQILGQKVEFLVSFYNNEISEKSEIFDDQFSVERPDGSNFTLKIRSTKLEDSAMYFCASSGFYSREGNQPQHFGDGTRLSIL.

Many counts were recorded for this clonotype. The chain recombines TRBV11-2 with TRBJ2-7; TRBD2 matches at 13 bases. Germline CDR1 and CDR2: SGHAT and FQNNGV. Trimming cost V 5 bases and J 5 bases; bases outside gene matches: 6. This CDR3 spans 15 amino acids. CDR3 loop: CASSPWTSGRNEQYF. The CDR3 DNA reads TGTGCCAGCAGCCCTTGGACTAGCGGGAGAAACGAGCAGTACTTC.

The chain has TRBV12-3 or TRBV12-4 and TRBJ2-2, with TRBD1 matching over 7 bases. V was clipped by 2 bases and J by 2 bases; unmatched bases: 14. The CDR3 sequence is 19 residues long. CDR3 DNA sequence: TGTGCCAGCAGTTTAATTTCGGGCAGGGGGAATCGAAACACCGGGGAGCTGTTTTTT. It specifies CASSLISGRGNRNTGELFF.

This clonotype has at least ten counts. In nucleotides, the CDR3 is TGTGCCAGCAGGGACGGGACACTACACTACGAGCAGTACTTC. It codes for CASRDGTLHYEQYF. The V gene is TRBV28, the J gene TRBJ2-7, with D possibly TRBD1 on 6 matching bases. Per the germline V gene, CDR1 is MDHEN and CDR2 is SYDVKM. The germline V and J ends were trimmed by 6 bases and 3 bases, with 15 bases remaining between them. The CDR3 totals 14 residues.

The chain uses TRBV4-3 and TRBJ2-5; tentatively, D is TRBD2 (6 bases). Germline V lookup: CDR1 LGHNA, CDR2 YSLEER. The CDR3 is 15 residues long. V was cut by 2 bases and J by 1 base, with 11 bases left in between. The CDR3 DNA reads as TGCGCCAGCAGCCAATGGGGAGCGGGCCAAGAGACCCAGTACTTC. This gives the protein CASSQWGAGQETQYF.

The sample holds a few counts of this clonotype. V and J are TRBV5-1 and TRBJ2-7; TRBD1 might be the D (6 bases). The CDR3 loop spans 14 amino acids. Trimming took off 3 bases at V and 3 bases at J, with 13 bases between the two ends. CDR1 is SGHRS and CDR2 is YFSETQ in the germline V gene. The CDR3 coding sequence is TGCGCCAGCAGCTCCCTAGGACAGTACTACGAGCAGTACTTC. Its protein product is CASSSLGQYYEQYF.

Only a few counts were recorded for this clonotype. The chain is built from TRBV19 and TRBJ1-5; the D is unclear. CDR1 is LNHDA and CDR2 is SQIVND in the germline V gene (reference sequence). The CDR3 spans 16 residues. Trimming removed 6 bases at V and 1 base at J, with 16 bases between. The DNA of the CDR3 is TGTGCCAGTAGGGGAATTATGACTGGAAGCAATCAGCCCCAGCATTTT. As protein: CASRGIMTGSNQPQHF. The whole variable domain, filled in from reference TRBV19 and TRBJ1-5, reads DGGITQSPKYLFRKEGQNVTLSCEQNLNHDAMYWYRQDPGQGLRLIYYSQIVNDFQKGDIAEGYSVSREKKESFPLTVTSAQKNPTAFYLCASRGIMTGSNQPQHFGDGTRLSIL.

This clonotype was observed many times. V gene TRBV11-2 combines with J gene TRBJ1-4, with D uncertain. The germline gives CDR1 SGHAT, CDR2 FQNNGV. The CDR3 runs to 13 residues. The ends were cut back, 3 bases at V and 8 bases at J, with 10 bases in the middle. The CDR3 sequence: CASSFVGLEKLFF. Here the CDR3 DNA reads TGTGCCAGCAGCTTCGTCGGACTAGAAAAACTGTTTTTT.

Ten or more counts support this clonotype. The chain is built from TRBV18 and TRBJ1-5, with 7 bases fitting TRBD1. CDR3 length equals 16 residues. The germline CDR1 and CDR2 sequences are KGHSH and LQKENI. V trimming: 2 bases; J trimming: 2 bases; junction bases outside the gene matches: 6. For the CDR3, the DNA is TGTGCCAGCTCACCAAGGACAGGCAAGGGCAATCAGCCCCAGCATTTT. Amino acid sequence: CASSPRTGKGNQPQHF.

The rearrangement uses TRBV9 and TRBJ2-7; 12 nucleotides line up with TRBD1. The V gene end was trimmed by 3 bases and the J gene end by 5 bases; junction bases not matched to a gene: 9. The V gene's germline CDR1 is SGDLS and CDR2 YYNGEE. The CDR3 consists of 16 residues. The CDR3 region is CASSEDQGTGGDEQYF. The CDR3 DNA follows: TGTGCCAGCAGCGAGGATCAAGGGACAGGGGGCGACGAGCAGTACTTC.